This T cell receptor beta chain is from a study of human T cells and chemical hapten exposure. The CDR3 is 12 amino acids. CDR1 SNHLY and CDR2 FYNNEI come from the germline V gene. Germline trimming cut 8 bases from V and 5 bases from J; bases unmatched to any gene: 3. As concerns this clonotype: Its antigen is not identified.

Sample time point: patch test 1, 2 weeks after DPC sensitization. Stated treatment: therapeutic diphenylcyclopropenone sensitization with weekly scalp DPC. TCRdb reprocessed the RACE reads via MiXCR and lists one record per CDR3 protein. The sample shows roughly 74,000 distinct CDR3 sequences, approximately 35% of them seen only once. Broader study findings: TCRs exceeding 1 in 1000 frequency stayed unchanged with DPC sensitization.

The source is a man in his forties or fifties with alopecia areata. Some clones in this sample may be carry-over from other donors' samples. This chain connects TRBV2 to TRBJ1-5; 7 nucleotides line up with TRBD1. This sample comprised whole blood, obtained in connection with sensitization to the hapten diphenylcyclopropenone (DPC). The CDR3 spells CASRDRDQPQHF. In nucleotides, the CDR3 is TGTGCCAGCCGAGACAGGGATCAGCCCCAGCATTTT.